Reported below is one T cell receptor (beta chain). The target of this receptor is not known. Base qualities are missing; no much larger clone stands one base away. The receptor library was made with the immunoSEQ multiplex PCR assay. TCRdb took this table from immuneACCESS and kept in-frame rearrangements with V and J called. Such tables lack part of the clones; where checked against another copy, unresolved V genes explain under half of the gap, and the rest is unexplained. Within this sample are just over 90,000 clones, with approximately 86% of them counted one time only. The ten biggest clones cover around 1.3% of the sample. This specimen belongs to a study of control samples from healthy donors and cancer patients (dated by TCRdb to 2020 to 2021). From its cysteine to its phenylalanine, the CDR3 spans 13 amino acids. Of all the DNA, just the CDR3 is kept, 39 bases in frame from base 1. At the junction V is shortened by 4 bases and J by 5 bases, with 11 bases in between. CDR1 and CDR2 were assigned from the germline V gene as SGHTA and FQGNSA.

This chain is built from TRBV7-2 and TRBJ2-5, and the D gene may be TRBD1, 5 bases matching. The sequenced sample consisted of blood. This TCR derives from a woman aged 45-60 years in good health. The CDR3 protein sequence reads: CASSSQRGETQYF. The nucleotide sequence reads TGTGCCAGCAGCTCTCAAAGGGGCGAGACCCAGTACTTC.